Sequencing of this TCR beta chain was carried out in a study of shared clonotypes between healthy human individuals. As for this clone: A junction boundary mismatches the germline segment, possibly from a read error.

Repertoires were generated with immunoSEQ multiplex PCR, while TCRdb's copy carries only in-frame clones and drops some. This sample has a few million clones, with roughly 92% found just once. The germline gives CDR1 SSHAT, CDR2 FNYEAQ (reference sequence). There are 19 residues in the CDR3. Sequenced: naive CD4+ T cells sorted from blood. As for subset: CD45RA+ positively selected. The V gene is TRBV7-7, the J gene TRBJ1-3, with TRBD1 identical over 9 bases. This sequence originates from a man between 18 and 29 years old in good health. The CDR3: CASSLFEGTGPNSGNTIYF. The CDR3 DNA reads as TGTGCTAGCAGCTTATTCGAGGGGACAGGGCCAAACTCTGGAAACACCATATATTTT.